This T cell receptor beta chain stems from a study of T cell repertoires in cytomegalovirus infection. Study as a whole: Researchers turned to recently identified HLA-C-restricted CMV epitopes as well as well-studied HLA-B-restricted ones. Shared public TCR beta signatures pointed to both CMV infection and a matching HLA type. Study results and caveats: CMV-specific TCR beta clonotypes restricted by HLA-C dominated the ex vivo response. Based on cumulative public TCR beta family frequency, carriers of CMV plus the relevant HLA were identified.

One entry per CDR3 protein results from TCRdb running MiXCR on the reads. The profile covers hundreds of thousands of distinct CDR3 sequences, with about 31% appearing a single time and approximately 13% taken by the ten largest. This clonotype came up many times. Its target is unknown. The V and J ends lost 5 bases and 4 bases respectively, with 9 bases between them. CDR3 size: 12 residues. Here the sequenced sample was cultured CD8+ T cells from PBMCs, taken from culture after CMV antigen stimulation. The source of this sequence is a human donor in good health (CMV status not recorded). Some clones in this sample may be carry-over from other donors' samples. The chain employs TRBV12-3 or TRBV12-4 and TRBJ2-7; D perhaps matches TRBD2 (6 bases). The CDR3 loop reads CASSLREYEQYF. The CDR3 DNA sequence: TGTGCCAGCAGTCTCCGGGAGTACGAGCAGTACTTC.